Given below is one T cell receptor beta chain in context. This may arise from a read error, as a much more abundant clone is one base away. Sample-barcoded 5' priming and a J-beta primer mix drove a second PCR of about 7 to 11 cycles. Each cDNA molecule carried a tag from a template-switch adaptor that contained 12 random nucleotides. TCRdb fed the 5' RACE reads into MiXCR, producing one record per CDR3 protein. This sample has roughly 1.5 million distinct CDR3 sequences, with approximately 43% found just once. These data come from a study of blood T cells in healthy people across ages. Donors were systemically healthy Caucasian individuals from Russia aged roughly 6 to 95 years. Material: blood. The TCR originated in a woman aged 18-30 years in good health.

The CDR3 is CSGKRGEQFF. CDR3 sequence (DNA): TGCAGCGGTAAACGGGGTGAGCAGTTCTTC. The chain joins TRBV29-1 to TRBJ2-1; tentative D call: TRBD2 (5 bases). Germline V lookup: CDR1 SQVTM, CDR2 ANQGSEA. V lost 7 bases, J lost 9 bases, and 10 bases lay in between. The CDR3 has 10 amino acids.